What follows are 16 T cell receptor beta chains derived from one specimen sequenced in a study of cytomegalovirus exposure and HLA in healthy donors. The PCR contained 60 Vbeta and 13 Jbeta primers. Repertoires were generated with immunoSEQ multiplex PCR, while TCRdb's copy carries only in-frame clones and drops some. The sample yields 180,000 or so clones, more than 75% seen once. Sequencing was performed on PBMCs. All receptors derive from a woman between 50 and 59 years old in good health and CMV-seropositive.

The chain uses TRBV11-2 and TRBJ1-5; 8 bases agree with TRBD1. The CDR3 runs to 19 residues. Germline V gene lookup returns CDR1 SGHAT and CDR2 FQNNGV. Unmatched junction bases numbered 21, after V lost 5 bases and J lost 6 bases. CDR3 nucleotide sequence: TGTGCCAGCAGCCTAGGCGGGGCGTGGGGGACAGGTACTGGTCAGCCCCAGCATTTT. It codes for CASSLGGAWGTGTGQPQHF.

This chain uses TRBV2 with TRBJ2-2; D is perhaps TRBD1 (5 bases). With 3 bases removed from V and 5 bases from J, the gap between germline ends came to 13 bases. CDR3 length: 15 residues. Germline CDR1 reads SNHLY; CDR2 reads FYNNEI. For the CDR3, the DNA is TGTGCCAGCAGTGACAGGGCGGCGGTGACCGGGGAGCTGTTTTTT. It encodes CASSDRAAVTGELFF.

V is TRBV9 and J is TRBJ2-1, with 8 bases identical to TRBD2. V trimming: 4 bases; J trimming: 7 bases; junction bases outside the gene matches: 13. This CDR3 is built from 16 residues. The germline V gene has CDR1 SGDLS and CDR2 YYNGEE. The CDR3 DNA follows: TGTGCCAGCAGCCCAACTCCCGGGACTAGTGGAAATGAGCAGTTCTTC. Translated, it gives CASSPTPGTSGNEQFF.

V usage is TRBV7-9 and J usage is TRBJ1-4, with 7 positions matching TRBD1. The CDR3 extends over 15 amino acids. J gave up 5 bases and V 5 bases, and 8 bases lay outside the gene matches. Germline CDR1 and CDR2: SEHNR and FQNEAQ (reference sequence). The CDR3 DNA follows: TGTGCCAGCAGCGAACAGGGGTTTGACAATGAAAAACTGTTTTTT. Translating it yields CASSEQGFDNEKLFF.

The chain carries TRBV7-6 and TRBJ2-5; weak D call: TRBD2 (6 bases). This CDR3 comprises 15 residues. Trimming stripped 6 bases from V and 5 bases from J, with 19 bases between. Looked up from germline, CDR1 is SGHVS and CDR2 is FNYEAQ. CDR3 in amino acids: CASRSKLGRYETQYF. DNA of the CDR3: TGTGCCAGCAGGTCCAAACTGGGGAGGTATGAGACCCAGTACTTC.

The chain combines TRBV5-1 with TRBJ1-4, with D tentatively TRBD1 (6 bases). Germline CDR1 SGHRS, CDR2 YFSETQ. V was clipped by 4 bases and J by 2 bases, with 12 bases between them. The CDR3 totals 15 residues. The CDR3 DNA is TGCGCCAGCAGCGCCGGAAGGGGGACTAATGAAAAACTGTTTTTT. It specifies CASSAGRGTNEKLFF.

Only one count was recorded for this clone. The junction differs from germline at one of its ends, possibly a read error. The chain joins TRBV7-9 to TRBJ1-1; no clear D gene. CDR1 is SEHNR, CDR2 FQNEAQ, per germline (reference sequence). The CDR3 has 14 amino acids. This chain's CDR3 is CASSLAGRDTEAFF. CDR3 in DNA: TGTGCCAGCAGCCTAGCCGGGCGGGACACTGAAGCTTTCTTT.

This clone occurred once. At one of its ends the junction is not consistent with the germline gene, which may arise from a read error. CDR3 sequence (DNA): TGTTCCAGCAGCGCCACAGGGGATCAGCCCCAGCATTTT. It translates to CSSSATGDQPQHF. The chain joins TRBV7-9 to TRBJ1-5, with 7 nucleotides matching TRBD1. The length of the CDR3 is 13 residues. Per germline, CDR1 SEHNR and CDR2 FQNEAQ (reference sequence).

V gene TRBV28 combines with J gene TRBJ2-7, with 7 bases fitting TRBD2. CDR1 MDHEN and CDR2 SYDVKM come from the germline V gene. After removal of 6 bases from V and 3 bases from J, the junction contained 8 bases not matched to a gene. The CDR3 runs 14 residues. CDR3 sequence: CASRPSGIYYEQYF. CDR3 DNA: TGTGCCAGCAGACCCAGCGGGATTTACTACGAGCAGTACTTC.

This clone was detected only once. CDR3 amino acids: CASRSRDRVTGELFF. In DNA form, the CDR3 reads TGTGCCAGCAGATCCCGGGACAGGGTCACCGGGGAGCTGTTTTTT. The V call is TRBV27, the J call TRBJ2-2; 9 bases are shared with TRBD1. The V gene end was trimmed by 6 bases and the J gene end by 4 bases; junction bases not matched to a gene: 6. CDR1 MNHEY and CDR2 SMNVEV come from the germline V gene (reference sequence). The CDR3 length is 15 residues.

The chain recombines TRBV5-4 with TRBJ2-1; TRBD2 matches 12 bases. CDR1 is SGHNT and CDR2 is YYREEE in the germline V gene (reference sequence). The CDR3 length is 16 residues. Germline trimming cut 4 bases from V and 10 bases from J; bases unmatched to any gene: 12. As DNA, the CDR3 is TGTGCCAGCAGCCCCCGCGGCCTAGCGGGGGGGCGGGAGCAGTTCTTC. Translation: CASSPRGLAGGREQFF. The full variable domain, rest sourced from reference TRBV5-4 and TRBJ2-1, is ETGVTQSPTHLIKTRGQQVTLRCSSQSGHNTVSWYQQALGQGPQFIFQYYREEENGRGNFPPRFSGLQFPNYSSELNVNALELDDSALYLCASSPRGLAGGREQFFGPGTRLTVL.

In this sample, this clone turned up a few times. The chain recombines TRBV29-1 with TRBJ2-7; 12 positions agree with TRBD2. The CDR3 contains 12 residues. Germline CDR1 SQVTM, CDR2 ANQGSEA. V gave up 6 bases and J gave up 3 bases; unmatched junction bases: 0. Written as DNA, the CDR3 is TGCAGCGTGACTAGCGGGGGCTACGAGCAGTACTTC. Its translation: CSVTSGGYEQYF.

This rearrangement joins TRBV5-1 to TRBJ1-2, with 8 bases lining up with TRBD1. The CDR3 extends over 14 amino acids. The germline V gene encodes CDR1 SGHRS and CDR2 YFSETQ. Trimming cost V 2 bases and J 7 bases; bases outside gene matches: 7. The chain's CDR3 is CASSLTTGGTGYTF. DNA of the CDR3: TGCGCCAGCAGCTTAACAACAGGGGGAACTGGCTACACCTTC.

The V call is TRBV27, the J call TRBJ2-5, with 7 bases fitting TRBD2. The J call could be wrong; TRBJ2-7 is a better fit for the DNA end. Germline V gene sequence: CDR1 MNHEY, CDR2 SMNVEV (reference sequence). The CDR3 extends over 13 amino acids. CDR3: CASSLSGPLEQYF. The CDR3 coding sequence is TGTGCCAGCAGTCTTAGCGGGCCTCTCGAGCAGTACTTC.

The chain links TRBV29-1 to TRBJ2-2; 8 bases match TRBD2. Germline values: CDR1 SQVTM, CDR2 ANQGSEA. J gave up 3 bases and V 6 bases, and 6 bases lay outside the gene matches. This CDR3 is built from 14 residues. The CDR3 reads CSVRGGADTGELFF. In nucleotides, the CDR3 is TGCAGCGTCCGGGGGGGCGCGGACACCGGGGAGCTGTTTTTT.

A single count supports this clone. The gene calls are TRBV5-8 and TRBJ2-5; 9 bases map to TRBD1. The CDR3 consists of 14 residues. J gave up 7 bases and V 4 bases, and 8 bases lay outside the gene matches. CDR1 SGHTS and CDR2 YDEGEE come from the germline V gene. CDR3 DNA: TGTGCCAGCAGCCCGGACAGGGGTTGGGGGACCCAGTACTTC. It yields the protein CASSPDRGWGTQYF.